This T cell receptor (beta chain) is from a study of identical twins. MiXCR, applied by TCRdb to the 5' RACE reads, yields one record per CDR3 protein. This table holds some 590,000 distinct CDR3 sequences, nearly 10% found once. Germline values: CDR1 SGHAT, CDR2 FQNNGV. The CDR3 has 17 residues. Trimming left V 1 base short and J 2 bases short, with 17 bases between. This clonotype showed up just a few times. These sequences were also reported in another study, on yellow fever vaccine responses in identical twins.

The genes are TRBV11-2 and TRBJ2-5, with D possibly TRBD2 on 5 matching bases. The sequenced sample consisted of PBMCs. The source is a woman under 30 in good health. The CDR3 region is CASSLVILALEQETQYF. Here the CDR3 DNA reads TGTGCCAGCAGCTTAGTGATCCTAGCTCTGGAACAAGAGACCCAGTACTTC.